Below, 11 T cell receptor beta chains from the same sample are listed, as sequenced in a study of blood T cell repertoires in COVID-19. Repertoires were generated with immunoSEQ multiplex PCR, while TCRdb's copy carries only in-frame clones and drops some. The sample lists 150,000 to 200,000 clones, 81% occurring once. Sequenced: peripheral blood. The receptors come from a man aged 55-75 years with active or convalescent COVID-19.

The chain is built from TRBV6-5 and TRBJ1-2, with a weak D call TRBD1 (5 bases). The germline CDR1 and CDR2 sequences are MNHEY and SVGAGI. Between the trimmed V and J ends, which lost 0 bases and 7 bases, there was a span of 12 bases. The CDR3 totals 14 residues. CDR3 protein: CASSYSHQGRGYTF. As DNA, the CDR3 is TGTGCCAGCAGTTACTCTCACCAGGGCCGTGGCTACACCTTC.

By sample share, this clone is medium-sized (0.01 to 0.1%). The chain recombines TRBV9 with TRBJ2-7, with TRBD2 matching over 9 bases. This CDR3 comprises 16 residues. Per the germline V gene, CDR1 is SGDLS and CDR2 is YYNGEE. V was clipped by 5 bases and J by 6 bases; unmatched bases: 15. CDR3 protein: CASSRTPGLADGEQYF. CDR3 in DNA: TGTGCCAGCAGTCGCACCCCGGGACTAGCTGATGGCGAGCAGTACTTC.

The genes are TRBV4-2 and TRBJ1-1, with 10 nucleotides matching TRBD1. This CDR3 is built from 15 residues. Losses at the gene ends were 4 bases for V and 5 bases for J; bases not matched to a gene: 7. The V gene's germline CDR1 is LGHNA and CDR2 YNFKEQ. This chain's CDR3 is CASSREGQGNTEAFF. The CDR3 DNA sequence: TGTGCCAGCAGCCGCGAGGGACAGGGGAATACTGAAGCTTTCTTT.

This clone has only one observation. This chain connects TRBV5-1 to TRBJ2-5; TRBD1 matches 8 bases. V lost 4 bases and J lost 5; bases outside the gene matches: 10. The CDR3 is 15 amino acids. The germline gives CDR1 SGHRS, CDR2 YFSETQ. The CDR3 protein is CASSPEDREGETQYF. The CDR3 DNA reads TGCGCCAGCAGCCCCGAGGACAGGGAAGGGGAGACCCAGTACTTC.

This clone was seen only a few times. The chain carries TRBV7-2 and TRBJ1-6; D is undetermined. Germline V CDR1 and CDR2: SGHTA, FQGNSA. V dropped 2 bases and J dropped 8 bases, with 13 bases sitting between them. This CDR3 contains 15 residues. The CDR3 DNA reads as TGTGCCAGCAGCTTATCTTTCCAGGCCCATTCACCCCTCCACTTT. Its translation is CASSLSFQAHSPLHF.

This rearrangement joins TRBV9 to TRBJ1-4; TRBD1 is a possible D gene (6 bases). This CDR3 is 14 amino acids long. Trimming took off 0 bases at V and 8 bases at J, with 11 bases between the two ends. Looked up from germline, CDR1 is SGDLS and CDR2 is YYNGEE. This chain's CDR3 is CASSVGDNEEKLFF. In nucleotides, the CDR3 is TGTGCCAGCAGCGTAGGGGACAACGAAGAAAAACTGTTTTTT.

The V and J genes are TRBV7-3 and TRBJ2-1, with 12 bases identical to TRBD2. The CDR3 contains 15 residues. Looked up from germline, CDR1 is SGHTA and CDR2 is FQGTGA. The junction had 3 bases not matched to a gene; V was cut back by 4 bases and J by 5 bases. DNA for the CDR3: TGTGCCAGCAGCTCTAGCGGGGGGGCTAACAATGAGCAGTTCTTC. Translation gives CASSSSGGANNEQFF.

J is TRBJ2-7 and V is TRBV28; 9 bases agree with TRBD2. Germline V gene sequence: CDR1 MDHEN, CDR2 SYDVKM. The CDR3 has 12 residues. Trimming took 6 bases from V and 6 from J; bases not matched to a gene: 3. CDR3: CASRGLAIEQYF. CDR3 sequence (DNA): TGTGCCAGCAGGGGACTAGCTATCGAGCAGTACTTC.

This clone was detected only once. The chain links TRBV3-1 (or the pseudogene TRBV3-2) to TRBJ2-7; TRBD1 aligns across 8 bases. Unmatched junction bases numbered 11, after V lost 4 bases and J lost 3 bases. CDR3 length equals 16 residues. Germline V CDR1 and CDR2: LGHDT, YNNKEL (reference sequence). As DNA, the CDR3 is TGTGCCAGCAGCCTCAGGGGGCCCCGTCTTATCTACGAGCAGTACTTC. This encodes CASSLRGPRLIYEQYF.

This clone was counted between two and nine times. This rearrangement joins TRBV5-1 to TRBJ2-5; weak D call: TRBD2 (5 bases). The V end was cut by 4 bases, the J end by 7 bases, with 8 bases between. The CDR3 sequence is 11 residues long. Per the germline V gene, CDR1 is SGHRS and CDR2 is YFSETQ. Here the CDR3 DNA reads TGCGCCAGCAGCACTGAGGGGACCCAGTACTTC. Translation gives CASSTEGTQYF.

V usage is TRBV10-3 and J usage is TRBJ1-2, with 7 bases fitting TRBD1. The CDR3 totals 14 residues. V was clipped by 2 bases and J by 8 bases; unmatched bases: 8. Germline CDR1 reads ENHRY; CDR2 reads SYGVKD. The CDR3 loop reads CAISESTGAGGYTF. In DNA form, the CDR3 reads TGTGCCATCAGTGAGAGTACAGGGGCGGGCGGCTACACCTTC.